The 10 T cell receptor beta chains below were found in one sample sequenced in a study of shared clonotypes between healthy human individuals. TCRdb's copy holds only in-frame clones and misses some; the assay was immunoSEQ multiplex PCR. The data hold around 2,100,000 clones, with about 95% observed a single time. Selected positively for CCR7 and CD45RO-negative, naive CD8 cells excluded terminally differentiated effector memory CD45RA+ cells. The material sequenced was naive CD8+ T cells sorted from blood. The receptor source for this set is a young man in good health.

V is TRBV5-1 and J is TRBJ1-6; D remains unclear. This CDR3 has 13 amino acids. Germline V lookup: CDR1 SGHRS, CDR2 YFSETQ. V lost 1 base and J lost 13, with 12 bases in between. The CDR3 DNA follows: TGCGCCAGCAGCTTGTCAGACCCTTATCCCCTCCACTTT. Its protein product is CASSLSDPYPLHF.

In its sample, this clone was seen once. The same CDR3 arises from other DNA sequences in this sample as well. The rearrangement links TRBV11-2 to TRBJ2-7, with D hard to call. CDR1 is SGHAT and CDR2 is FQNNGV in the germline V gene. Trimming cost V 0 bases and J 2 bases, with 5 bases left between them. This CDR3 region has 13 residues. This CDR3 is CASSLDSTYEQYF. CDR3 bases: TGTGCCAGCAGCTTAGATAGTACCTACGAGCAGTACTTC.

The V call is TRBV7-9, the J call TRBJ1-4, with D perhaps TRBD1 (5 bases). The germline gives CDR1 SEHNR, CDR2 FQNEAQ (reference sequence). V dropped 5 bases and J dropped 0 bases, with 7 bases sitting between them. This CDR3 is 14 amino acids long. CDR3: CASSQTATNEKLFF. The CDR3 DNA sequence: TGTGCCAGCAGCCAGACAGCAACTAATGAAAAACTGTTTTTT.

About this clone itself: The same CDR3 arises from other DNA sequences in this sample as well. The V and J genes are TRBV7-9 and TRBJ2-7; D may be TRBD2 (5 bases). The CDR3 loop spans 13 amino acids. Germline lookup yields CDR1 SEHNR and CDR2 FQNEAQ (reference sequence). Trimming took off 2 bases at V and 4 bases at J, with 9 bases between the two ends. CDR3: CASSLTGVYEQYF. The CDR3 DNA sequence: TGTGCCAGCAGCTTAACCGGGGTATACGAGCAGTACTTC.

V is TRBV27 and J is TRBJ2-3; 13 nucleotides line up with TRBD2. J was trimmed by 3 bases and V by 3 bases; bases with no gene match: 6. Germline CDR1 and CDR2: MNHEY and SMNVEV (reference sequence). The CDR3 length is 17 residues. This CDR3 reads CASSLRLAGGGTDTQYF. CDR3 nucleotide sequence: TGTGCCAGCAGTTTGAGACTAGCGGGGGGCGGGACAGATACGCAGTATTTT.

This chain uses TRBV5-5 with TRBJ1-2, with 9 bases fitting TRBD1. Germline loops: CDR1 SGHKS, CDR2 YYEKEE (reference sequence). The CDR3 totals 17 residues. J gave up 4 bases and V 0 bases, and 10 bases lay outside the gene matches. DNA of the CDR3: TGTGCCAGCAGCTTGGATTCCGGGACAGGGATCGGCTATGGCTACACCTTC. Translating gives CASSLDSGTGIGYGYTF.

The V gene is TRBV5-1, the J gene TRBJ2-3; possibly TRBD1 for D (5 bases). V was pared by 3 bases and J by 0 bases, with 11 bases between. CDR1 is SGHRS and CDR2 is YFSETQ in the germline V gene. CDR3 length equals 15 residues. The CDR3 spells CASSSPQGSTDTQYF. The CDR3 DNA reads as TGCGCCAGCAGCTCCCCCCAGGGTAGCACAGATACGCAGTATTTT.

CDR3 in DNA: TGTGCCAGTAGTATTTGGGACCCAAAAACGGAGCAGCCCCAGCATTTT. Protein sequence: CASSIWDPKTEQPQHF. The chain combines TRBV19 with TRBJ1-5, with a tentative D call TRBD1 (5 bases). The CDR3 sequence is 16 residues long. The germline V gene encodes CDR1 LNHDA and CDR2 SQIVND (reference sequence). V dropped 3 bases and J dropped 7 bases, with 19 bases sitting between them.

Note on this clone: In the same sample, other DNA sequences code for this CDR3. This sequence joins TRBV5-1 and TRBJ2-7; 7 bases are a match to TRBD1. With V trimmed by 4 bases and J by 2 bases, 3 bases remained unmatched. The CDR3 length is 13 residues. Germline V CDR1 and CDR2: SGHRS, YFSETQ. Here the CDR3 DNA reads TGCGCCAGCAGCGCCGGGACAGCCTACGAGCAGTACTTC. Protein product: CASSAGTAYEQYF.

The chain couples TRBV5-1 to TRBJ2-5; D gene unclear. The CDR3 sequence is 18 residues long. Germline CDR1 is SGHRS and CDR2 is YFSETQ. The V end lost 2 bases, the J end lost 4 bases, and 24 bases lay between the germline ends. The CDR3 DNA is TGCGCCAGCAGCTTTTGGCCCCTAGACCTCGAGGTACGAGAGACCCAGTACTTC. Translation: CASSFWPLDLEVRETQYF.